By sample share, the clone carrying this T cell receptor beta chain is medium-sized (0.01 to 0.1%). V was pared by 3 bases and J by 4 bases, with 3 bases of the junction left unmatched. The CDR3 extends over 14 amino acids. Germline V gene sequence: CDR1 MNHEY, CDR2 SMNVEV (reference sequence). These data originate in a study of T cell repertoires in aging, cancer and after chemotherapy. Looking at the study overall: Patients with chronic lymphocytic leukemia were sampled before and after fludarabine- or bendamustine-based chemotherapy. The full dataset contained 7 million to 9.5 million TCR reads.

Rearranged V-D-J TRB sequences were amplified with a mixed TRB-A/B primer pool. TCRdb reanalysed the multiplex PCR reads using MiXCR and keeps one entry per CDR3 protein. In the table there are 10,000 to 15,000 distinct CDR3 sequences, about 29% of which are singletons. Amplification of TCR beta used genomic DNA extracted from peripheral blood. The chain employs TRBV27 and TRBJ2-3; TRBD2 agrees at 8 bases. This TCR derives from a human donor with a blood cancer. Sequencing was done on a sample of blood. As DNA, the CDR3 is TGTGCCAGCAGTTTCCGGACTAGCCCAGATACGCAGTATTTT. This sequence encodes CASSFRTSPDTQYF.